This paragraph covers one TCR beta chain sequence. Its antigen is undetermined. The data stem from a study of a mutant IDH1 vaccine in newly diagnosed glioma. Trimming took 0 bases from V and 7 from J, leaving 14 bases between them. The germline CDR1 and CDR2 sequences are SGHRS and YFSETQ. The CDR3 extends over 16 amino acids. The table came from immunoSEQ multiplex PCR; TCRdb's copy has only in-frame clones and leaves some out. In the table there are around 120,000 clones, about four fifths of which are singletons. The time point: week 11, during vaccination. In every dose of vaccine, 300 ug of mutant IDH1 20-mer peptide was given alongside topical imiquimod.

This chain uses TRBV5-1 with TRBJ1-6; tentatively, D is TRBD1 (6 bases). The sequencing used PBMCs, collected from a glioma patient whose treatment included an IDH1 peptide vaccine. This TCR was recovered from a man aged 35 to 55 with glioma. The CDR3 here is CASSLGGHLWNSPLHF. The CDR3, as DNA: TGCGCCAGCAGCTTGGGGGGACACCTTTGGAATTCACCCCTCCACTTT.